This T cell receptor (beta chain) is drawn from a study of technical replicates of blood from several donors. Trimming took 5 bases from V and 4 from J, leaving 8 bases between them. The germline gives CDR1 SNHLY, CDR2 FYNNEI. This CDR3 is 12 amino acids long. Profiling relied on immunoSEQ multiplex PCR, and the TCRdb table lists in-frame clones only, not all of them. The sample consists of about 73,000 clones, 93% of them appearing once. The genes are TRBV2 and TRBJ1-1; tentatively, D is TRBD1 (6 bases). The sequence came from a human donor in good health. The sequenced sample consisted of T cells isolated from PBMCs. The CDR3 loop is CASSTGFTEAFF. CDR3 nucleotides: TGTGCCAGCAGTACAGGGTTCACTGAAGCTTTCTTT.